The 16 T cell receptor beta chains reported below all come from one sample, sequenced in a study of cytomegalovirus exposure and HLA in healthy donors. Assay: immunoSEQ multiplex PCR; the TCRdb copy retains only in-frame clones and omits some. The top ten clones hold roughly 2% of a sample with about 130,000 clones, under 90% of them seen once. Sequencing input: PBMCs. The receptor set was obtained from a woman aged 18-35 years in good health and CMV-seronegative.

The rearrangement links TRBV5-1 to TRBJ1-4; D perhaps matches TRBD1 (6 bases). The CDR3 is 15 residues long. CDR1 and CDR2 from the germline V gene are SGHRS and YFSETQ. Trimming took 0 bases from V and 4 from J, leaving 10 bases between them. The CDR3 region is CASSLVGRGNEKLFF. In DNA, the CDR3 is TGCGCCAGCAGCTTGGTGGGCAGGGGTAATGAAAAACTGTTTTTT.

The chain carries TRBV7-3 and TRBJ1-1; D is unresolved. The CDR3 extends over 13 amino acids. From germline, CDR1 is SGHTA and CDR2 FQGTGA. Trimming pared 0 bases from V and 1 base from J, leaving 3 bases between. The CDR3 DNA reads TGTGCCAGCAGCTTAACACAGAACACTGAAGCTTTCTTT. Its translation is CASSLTQNTEAFF.

This rearrangement joins TRBV5-4 to TRBJ2-5; the match to TRBD2 covers 13 bases. Germline V gives CDR1 SGHNT, CDR2 YYREEE (reference sequence). V dropped 6 bases and J dropped 2; count of bases not matched to a gene: 7. This CDR3 region has 16 residues. Here the CDR3 DNA reads TGTGCCAGCACCATATCGGGACTAGCGGGACAAGAGACCCAGTACTTC. Protein: CASTISGLAGQETQYF.

The chain recombines TRBV12-5 with TRBJ2-1; 8 bases match TRBD1. Per germline, CDR1 LGHNT and CDR2 FRNRAP. The CDR3 loop spans 18 amino acids. The V segment lost 4 bases and the J segment 4 bases; nucleotides outside the gene matches: 15. The CDR3 DNA reads as TGTGCTAGTGGTTCTGCTACGCTCCGACAGGGGATTTACAATGAGCAGTTCTTC. Translation gives CASGSATLRQGIYNEQFF.

This CDR3 reads CASDPGFHEKLFF. CDR3 nucleotides: TGTGCCAGTGACCCGGGTTTCCACGAAAAACTGTTTTTT. The rearrangement uses TRBV19 and TRBJ1-4; D unresolved. The CDR3 is 13 amino acids. The V end lost 8 bases, the J end lost 8 bases, and 15 bases lay between the germline ends. Looked up from germline, CDR1 is LNHDA and CDR2 is SQIVND (reference sequence).

The chain couples TRBV19 to TRBJ1-1; TRBD1 agrees at 7 bases. The CDR3 is 16 residues long. With 4 bases clipped from V and 0 bases from J, the junction kept 8 bases outside the gene matches. The germline CDR1 and CDR2 sequences are LNHDA and SQIVND (reference sequence). The CDR3 loop is CASSRDSTRMNTEAFF. For the CDR3, the DNA is TGTGCCAGTAGTAGGGACAGTACACGCATGAACACTGAAGCTTTCTTT.

This chain uses TRBV30 with TRBJ1-2; unclear D gene. V was trimmed by 7 bases and J by 2 bases, leaving 17 bases between them. Looked up from germline, CDR1 is GTSNPN and CDR2 is SVGIG (reference sequence). The CDR3 has 14 amino acids. In DNA form, the CDR3 reads TGTGCCTTTACCGACCCGGGAGGGAACTATGGCTACACCTTC. Amino acid sequence: CAFTDPGGNYGYTF.

The chain recombines TRBV5-5 with TRBJ2-7; no clear D. Germline CDR1 and CDR2: SGHKS and YYEKEE (reference sequence). The CDR3 extends over 14 amino acids. V gave up 0 bases and J gave up 7 bases, with 14 bases separating them. The CDR3 sequence is CASSLGGELWEQYF. CDR3 in DNA: TGTGCCAGCAGCTTGGGAGGAGAGTTGTGGGAGCAGTACTTC.

This clone came up a few times. The chain links TRBV5-1 to TRBJ2-2; D is ambiguous. Germline V gives CDR1 SGHRS, CDR2 YFSETQ. V was pared by 4 bases and J by 8 bases, with 9 bases between. The CDR3 spans 12 residues. The CDR3 DNA follows: TGCGCCAGCAGCCCGTCCCAGGGGGAGCTGTTTTTT. Its translation: CASSPSQGELFF.

The chain is built from TRBV6-5 and TRBJ2-5, with 9 bases matching TRBD2. CDR3 length: 16 amino acids. Germline loops: CDR1 MNHEY, CDR2 SVGAGI. With V trimmed by 4 bases and J by 4 bases, 10 bases remained unmatched. The CDR3 reads CASSSALAGEGETQYF. The CDR3 coding sequence is TGTGCCAGCAGTTCCGCCTTAGCGGGAGAGGGAGAGACCCAGTACTTC.

The V call is TRBV10-1, the J call TRBJ2-2; D is possibly TRBD1 (6 bases). Trimming removed 3 bases from V and 1 base from J, with 21 bases in between. Germline V CDR1 and CDR2: WNHNN, SYGVQD (reference sequence). The CDR3 is made up of 19 amino acids. The DNA of the CDR3 is TGCGCCAGCAGTGACCCAATGACAGGTCCCGATTTGAACACCGGGGAGCTGTTTTTT. As protein: CASSDPMTGPDLNTGELFF.

This clone was detected once. The genes are TRBV5-6 and TRBJ2-5, with a tentative D call TRBD1 (6 bases). The CDR3 loop spans 13 amino acids. CDR1 and CDR2 from the germline V gene are SGHDT and YYEEEE. Between the trimmed V and J ends, which lost 2 bases and 4 bases, there was a span of 9 bases. CDR3 sequence (DNA): TGTGCCAGCAGCTTCGGCAGGGGAGAGACCCAGTACTTC. Protein: CASSFGRGETQYF.

This chain connects TRBV4-1 to TRBJ2-1, with TRBD2 matching over 13 bases. This CDR3 has 17 amino acids. Losses at the gene ends were 0 bases for V and 7 bases for J; bases not matched to a gene: 6. Germline V gives CDR1 MGHRA, CDR2 YSYEKL. The CDR3, as DNA: TGCGCCAGCAGCCAAGATCTTAAACTAGCGGGAGGGAATGAGCAGTTCTTC. The encoded protein is CASSQDLKLAGGNEQFF.

This rearrangement joins TRBV5-1 to TRBJ2-7; D unresolved. The V end lost 3 bases, the J end lost 3 bases, and 7 bases lay between the germline ends. This CDR3 is built from 12 residues. Germline CDR1 is SGHRS and CDR2 is YFSETQ. The DNA of the CDR3 is TGCGCCAGCAGCTCAAACAGCTACGAGCAGTACTTC. Amino acid sequence: CASSSNSYEQYF.

The chain recombines TRBV19 with TRBJ1-5, with TRBD1 matching 11 bases. This CDR3 contains 15 residues. CDR1 and CDR2 (germline): LNHDA, SQIVND (reference sequence). The ends lost 7 bases at V and 4 bases at J; junction bases unmatched: 6. CDR3 DNA: TGTGCCAGTACCCGGACAGGGGGCAATAATCAGCCCCAGCATTTT. This translates into CASTRTGGNNQPQHF.

The chain couples TRBV4-1 to TRBJ2-1; 8 bases match TRBD1. The germline V gene encodes CDR1 MGHRA and CDR2 YSYEKL. With 4 bases clipped from V and 4 bases from J, the junction kept 9 bases outside the gene matches. CDR3 size: 16 residues. The chain's CDR3 is CASSPPRGLGYNEQFF. The CDR3 nucleotides read TGCGCCAGCAGCCCCCCCAGGGGGCTAGGGTACAATGAGCAGTTCTTC.